One sample yielded the 27 T cell receptor beta chains listed below, sequenced in a study of T cell responses to AZD1222 COVID-19 vaccine. Clones were sequenced by immunoSEQ multiplex PCR, and TCRdb holds only the in-frame ones, with some missing. Of about 99,000 clones listed, 88% are singletons. Sequenced here: peripheral blood, sampled on day 0 of AZD1222 vaccination. All receptors derive from an adult in good health.

The rearrangement links TRBV7-2 to TRBJ1-5; TRBD1 might be the D (5 bases). The CDR3 totals 14 residues. V gave up 2 bases and J gave up 2 bases, with 7 bases separating them. CDR1 is SGHTA, CDR2 FQGNSA, per germline. The CDR3 DNA follows: TGTGCCAGCAGCTTAAGGGGAGGCAATCAGCCCCAGCATTTT. Residues: CASSLRGGNQPQHF.

This chain uses TRBV20-1 with TRBJ2-7; D possibly corresponds to TRBD1 (6 bases). The CDR3 runs 14 residues. Germline V gives CDR1 DFQATT, CDR2 SNEGSKA (reference sequence). The V gene lost 3 bases and the J gene lost 2 bases, with 14 bases spanning the gap. The CDR3 bases are TGCAGTGCTAGTGCAGGGGAACCCCCCTACGAGCAGTACTTC. It is translated as CSASAGEPPYEQYF.

The count of this clone is one. The chain couples TRBV5-1 to TRBJ1-2; TRBD1 agrees at 8 bases. With V trimmed by 4 bases and J by 6 bases, 20 bases remained unmatched. This CDR3 is 18 amino acids long. The V gene's germline CDR1 is SGHRS and CDR2 YFSETQ. CDR3 region: CASSPLNRPGQVRDGYTF. In DNA, the CDR3 is TGCGCCAGCAGCCCCTTAAACAGGCCGGGACAGGTGAGGGATGGCTACACCTTC.

The rearrangement links TRBV24-1 to TRBJ2-2; TRBD1 aligns across 7 bases. With 3 bases clipped from V and 2 bases from J, the junction kept 5 bases outside the gene matches. Germline assignment: CDR1 KGHDR and CDR2 SFDVKD. The length of the CDR3 is 16 residues. The CDR3 loop reads CATSDPGTVNTGELFF. CDR3 sequence (DNA): TGTGCCACCAGTGATCCCGGGACAGTAAACACCGGGGAGCTGTTTTTT.

This clone was observed a few times. V usage is TRBV24-1 and J usage is TRBJ2-1; D is undetermined. CDR3 length equals 13 residues. The germline V gene encodes CDR1 KGHDR and CDR2 SFDVKD. V was pared by 4 bases and J by 0 bases, with 3 bases between. The CDR3, as DNA: TGTGCCACCAGTGACTTCTCCTACAATGAGCAGTTCTTC. Its protein product is CATSDFSYNEQFF.

V is TRBV9 and J is TRBJ2-3; 11 nucleotides line up with TRBD2. This CDR3 comprises 18 residues. The trim removed 0 bases at V and 0 bases at J, leaving 6 bases unmatched. CDR1 is SGDLS, CDR2 YYNGEE, per germline. CDR3 residues: CASSVATSGGLSTDTQYF. CDR3 nucleotide sequence: TGTGCCAGCAGCGTAGCTACTAGCGGGGGACTTAGCACAGATACGCAGTATTTT.

The rearrangement uses TRBV4-3 and TRBJ1-2, with a tentative D call TRBD1 (5 bases). The CDR3 is 15 amino acids. CDR1 is LGHNA, CDR2 YSLEER, per germline. The V end was cut by 1 base, the J end by 3 bases, with 12 bases between. The CDR3 is CASSQGGGGYYGYTF. The CDR3 bases are TGCGCCAGCAGCCAAGGGGGCGGGGGTTACTATGGCTACACCTTC.

CDR3 nucleotide sequence: TGTGCCAGCAGCCCAGGGGACAGAAGCCAAGAGACCCAGTACTTC. Encoded protein: CASSPGDRSQETQYF. The chain joins TRBV7-3 to TRBJ2-5, with 7 bases identical to TRBD1. Germline-derived CDR1 and CDR2 are SGHTA and FQGTGA. The CDR3 covers 15 residues. The trim removed 5 bases at V and 1 base at J, leaving 7 bases unmatched.

This chain uses TRBV20-1 with TRBJ1-3; a possible D gene is TRBD1 (6 bases). Germline CDR1 reads DFQATT; CDR2 reads SNEGSKA (reference sequence). The CDR3 is 17 amino acids. V lost 3 bases and J 0 bases, leaving 18 bases between the germline ends. CDR3 sequence (DNA): TGCAGTGCTAGTGCTCCGGGACACATAGTCTCTGGAAACACCATATATTTT. Its protein product is CSASAPGHIVSGNTIYF.

V gene TRBV18 combines with J gene TRBJ1-6; possibly TRBD1 for D (6 bases). V lost 0 bases and J 7 bases, leaving 13 bases between the germline ends. Germline CDR1 KGHSH, CDR2 LQKENI. This CDR3 is 16 amino acids long. CDR3 amino acids: CASSPPAGHTNSPLHF. CDR3 DNA sequence: TGTGCCAGCTCACCACCAGCGGGACATACCAATTCACCCCTCCACTTT.

CDR3 amino acids: CASSLDPAAGETQYF. CDR3 coding DNA: TGTGCCAGCAGCTTAGATCCTGCCGCGGGAGAGACCCAGTACTTC. The chain has TRBV7-2 and TRBJ2-5, with D tentatively TRBD2 (5 bases). The germline CDR1 and CDR2 sequences are SGHTA and FQGNSA. The CDR3 covers 15 residues. V was clipped by 1 base and J by 4 bases, with 13 bases between them.

The rearrangement links TRBV24-1 to TRBJ2-1, with D perhaps matching TRBD1 or TRBD2 (5 bases each). The ends were cut back, 1 base at V and 7 bases at J, with 19 bases in the middle. Per the germline V gene, CDR1 is KGHDR and CDR2 is SFDVKD. This CDR3 has 17 amino acids. The CDR3 protein is CATSDFEGNAGENEQFF. For the CDR3, the DNA is TGTGCCACCAGTGATTTCGAGGGGAACGCTGGGGAAAATGAGCAGTTCTTC.

The CDR3 spells CASSYGLAGVGEQFF. CDR3 DNA: TGTGCCAGCAGCTACGGACTAGCGGGAGTAGGTGAGCAGTTCTTC. The rearrangement links TRBV11-2 to TRBJ2-1, with 13 bases lining up with TRBD2. The CDR3 is made up of 15 amino acids. After removal of 4 bases from V and 9 bases from J, the junction contained 6 bases not matched to a gene. The V gene's germline CDR1 is SGHAT and CDR2 FQNNGV.

In regard to this clone: This CDR3 is also generated by other DNA sequences in the sample. The V call is TRBV5-1, the J call TRBJ2-2, with unresolved D. CDR3 size: 13 residues. CDR1 and CDR2 from the germline V gene are SGHRS and YFSETQ. V dropped 0 bases and J dropped 4 bases, with 4 bases sitting between them. CDR3 DNA: TGCGCCAGCAGCTTGGTCGGCACCGGGGAGCTGTTTTTT. Translated: CASSLVGTGELFF.

The chain links TRBV19 to TRBJ2-3; no definite D call. The CDR3 length is 12 residues. Germline values: CDR1 LNHDA, CDR2 SQIVND (reference sequence). The V and J ends lost 8 bases and 3 bases respectively, with 9 bases between them. CDR3 loop: CASRVGTDTQYF. As DNA, the CDR3 is TGTGCCAGTCGCGTAGGGACAGATACGCAGTATTTT.

J is TRBJ2-1 and V is TRBV7-2, with D unclear. This CDR3 comprises 13 residues. The germline gives CDR1 SGHTA, CDR2 FQGNSA. V gave up 2 bases and J gave up 4 bases, with 6 bases separating them. This chain's CDR3 is CASSLTGYNEQFF. For the CDR3, the DNA is TGTGCCAGCAGCTTAACCGGATACAATGAGCAGTTCTTC. Full variable domain (rest looked up from reference TRBV7-2 and TRBJ2-1): GAGVSQSPSNKVTEKGKDVELRCDPISGHTALYWYRQSLGQGLEFLIYFQGNSAPDKSGLPSDRFSAERTGGSVSTLTIQRTQQEDSAVYLCASSLTGYNEQFFGPGTRLTVL.

The rearrangement joins TRBV7-9 to TRBJ1-1; TRBD1 matches at 10 bases. Trimming removed 8 bases from V and 3 bases from J; junction bases left unmatched: 9. The germline CDR1 and CDR2 sequences are SEHNR and FQNEAQ (reference sequence). The CDR3 spans 15 residues. CDR3 loop: CASLKDRGRDTEAFF. CDR3 in DNA: TGTGCCAGCCTAAAAGACAGGGGGCGGGACACTGAAGCTTTCTTT.

The chain employs TRBV6-6 and TRBJ1-5; D call uncertain. The V end lost 4 bases, the J end lost 3 bases, and 4 bases lay between the germline ends. Germline-derived CDR1 and CDR2 are MNHNY and SVGAGI (reference sequence). The CDR3 is made up of 12 amino acids. CDR3 sequence (DNA): TGTGCCAGCAGTTCAAACAATCAGCCCCAGCATTTT. Its translation: CASSSNNQPQHF.

This chain uses TRBV29-1 with TRBJ2-3, with D possibly called TRBD1 or TRBD2 (6 bases each). Germline CDR1 and CDR2: SQVTM and ANQGSEA. The V and J ends lost 4 bases and 7 bases respectively, with 21 bases between them. This CDR3 comprises 15 residues. CDR3 region: CSVAPRGGAANTQYF. The CDR3 DNA follows: TGCAGCGTTGCCCCCAGGGGCGGGGCCGCCAATACGCAGTATTTT.

This chain joins TRBV9 and TRBJ2-5; a possible D gene is TRBD2 (6 bases). V lost 3 bases and J lost 2, with 8 bases in between. Germline V gives CDR1 SGDLS, CDR2 YYNGEE. The CDR3 is 13 amino acids. CDR3 in DNA: TGTGCCAGCAGCGGTAGCGGACAAGAGACCCAGTACTTC. Amino acids: CASSGSGQETQYF.

This chain connects TRBV11-2 to TRBJ2-1; D uncertain. There are 13 residues in the CDR3. Looked up from germline, CDR1 is SGHAT and CDR2 is FQNNGV. The germline V and J ends were trimmed by 5 bases and 8 bases, with 13 bases remaining between them. CDR3 in DNA: TGTGCCAGCAGCGGCAGGTTAGCAGATGAGCAGTTCTTC. This sequence encodes CASSGRLADEQFF.

The V and J genes are TRBV20-1 and TRBJ1-5, with D maybe TRBD1 (5 bases). Between the trimmed V and J ends, which lost 3 bases and 6 bases, there was a span of 21 bases. In germline, CDR1 is DFQATT, CDR2 SNEGSKA (reference sequence). This CDR3 spans 16 amino acids. The CDR3, as DNA: TGCAGTGCTAGTAGGTCCACTGGGAGGGGAGGTCAGCCCCAGCATTTT. This translates into CSASRSTGRGGQPQHF.

This clone was observed a single time. The chain uses TRBV7-3 and TRBJ1-6, with 11 nucleotides matching TRBD1. Germline V gene sequence: CDR1 SGHTA, CDR2 FQGTGA. The J segment lost 9 bases and the V segment lost 11 bases, leaving 6 bases of the junction unmatched. This CDR3 region has 13 residues. Here the CDR3 reads CASRTGGSSPLHF. The DNA of the CDR3 is TGTGCCTCCAGGACAGGGGGCTCTTCACCCCTCCACTTT.

This chain connects TRBV7-9 to TRBJ2-1; 7 bases map to TRBD1. Trimming removed 5 bases from V and 3 bases from J; junction bases left unmatched: 10. CDR1 is SEHNR and CDR2 is FQNEAQ in the germline V gene (reference sequence). This CDR3 spans 16 amino acids. The CDR3 loop reads CASSLLAGGFYNEQFF. The CDR3 DNA follows: TGTGCCAGCAGCCTACTGGCAGGGGGTTTCTACAATGAGCAGTTCTTC.

V and J are TRBV7-3 and TRBJ2-2; no firm D call. CDR1 is SGHTA, CDR2 FQGTGA, per germline. CDR3 size: 14 residues. V was pared by 3 bases and J by 0 bases, with 5 bases between. This CDR3 is CASSFGTNTGELFF. CDR3 nucleotide sequence: TGTGCCAGCAGCTTTGGGACGAACACCGGGGAGCTGTTTTTT.

This chain connects TRBV9 to TRBJ1-5, with D hard to call. The CDR3 is 16 amino acids. Germline lookup yields CDR1 SGDLS and CDR2 YYNGEE. With 0 bases removed from V and 0 bases from J, the gap between germline ends came to 10 bases. In DNA form, the CDR3 reads TGTGCCAGCAGCGTAGGTCCGGGGAATAGCAATCAGCCCCAGCATTTT. Protein: CASSVGPGNSNQPQHF.

The genes are TRBV7-2 and TRBJ2-2, with 9 positions matching TRBD2. The J segment lost 5 bases and the V segment lost 5 bases, leaving 9 bases of the junction unmatched. In germline, CDR1 is SGHTA, CDR2 FQGNSA. This CDR3 has 16 amino acids. The CDR3 nucleotides read TGTGCCAGCAGCCCCTCGGCGGGAGGGCGAACCGGGGAGCTGTTTTTT. This translates into CASSPSAGGRTGELFF.